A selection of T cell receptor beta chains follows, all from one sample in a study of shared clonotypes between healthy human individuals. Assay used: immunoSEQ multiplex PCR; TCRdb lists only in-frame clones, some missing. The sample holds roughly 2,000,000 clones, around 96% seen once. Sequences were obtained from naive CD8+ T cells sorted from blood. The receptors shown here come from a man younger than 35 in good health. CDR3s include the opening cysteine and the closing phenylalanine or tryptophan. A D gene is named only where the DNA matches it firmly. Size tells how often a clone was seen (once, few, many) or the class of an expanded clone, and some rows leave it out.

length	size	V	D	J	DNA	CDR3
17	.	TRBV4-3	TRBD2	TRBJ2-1	TGCGCCAGCAGCCAGGACATAGCGGGAGAAGGGAAAAATGAGCAGTTCTTC	CASSQDIAGEGKNEQFF
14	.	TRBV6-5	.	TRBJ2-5	TGTGCCAGCAGTTCGACAGGTCAAGTGGAGACCCAGTACTTC	CASSSTGQVETQYF
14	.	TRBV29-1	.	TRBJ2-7	TGCAGCGCGCGGGGCGGGCTAGAGGTCTACGAGCAGTACTTC	CSARGGLEVYEQYF
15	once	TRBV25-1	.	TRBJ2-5	TGTGCCAGCAGTGAATCCGACCGTCTGGGAGAGACCCAGTACTTC	CASSESDRLGETQYF
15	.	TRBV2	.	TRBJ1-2	TGTGCCAGCAACCCAGTCCGGGGCGCTGGCTATGGCTACACCTTC	CASNPVRGAGYGYTF
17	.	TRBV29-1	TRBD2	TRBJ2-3	TGCAGCGTTGAAGATTGGCTAGCGGGGGGGCCTGGAGATACGCAGTATTTT	CSVEDWLAGGPGDTQYF
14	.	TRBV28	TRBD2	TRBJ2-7	TGTGCCAGCACATACCGGGGGGTTTTCTACGAGCAGTACTTC	CASTYRGVFYEQYF
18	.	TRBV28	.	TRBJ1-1	TGTGCCAGCAGTTTCCCCGCTCAAGGGTCTTCGGGGAACACTGAAGCTTTCTTT	CASSFPAQGSSGNTEAFF
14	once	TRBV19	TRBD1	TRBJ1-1	TGTGCCAGTATCGCCGGGACAGGCGACACTGAAGCTTTCTTT	CASIAGTGDTEAFF
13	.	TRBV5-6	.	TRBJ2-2	TGTGCCAGCAGCTCGAACCCCCCCGGGGAGCTGTTTTTT	CASSSNPPGELFF
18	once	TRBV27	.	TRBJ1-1	TGTGCCAGCAGCCGCCTTAATATACAGGGAAGGGGTAACACTGAAGCTTTCTTT	CASSRLNIQGRGNTEAFF
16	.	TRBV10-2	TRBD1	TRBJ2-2	TGCGCCAGCAGTTCCCCGGACAGGGCTATGGCCGGGGAGCTGTTTTTT	CASSSPDRAMAGELFF
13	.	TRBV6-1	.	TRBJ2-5	TGTGCCAGCAGTGAAATTGGGATACAGACCCAGTACTTC	CASSEIGIQTQYF
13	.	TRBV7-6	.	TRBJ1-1	TGTGCCAGCAGCTTATCGCTGGGGGCTGAAGCTTTCTTT	CASSLSLGAEAFF
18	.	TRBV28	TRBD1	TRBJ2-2	TGTGCCAGCAGTCGCGCCACAGGGGGCATCCTTGTTCCCGGGGAGCTGTTTTTT	CASSRATGGILVPGELFF
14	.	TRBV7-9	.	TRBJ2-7	TGTGCCAGCAGCTTAAGCGAAGTTCCCTACGAGCAGTACTTC	CASSLSEVPYEQYF